This TCR beta chain was found in a study of blood T cell repertoires in COVID-19. Here immunoSEQ multiplex PCR was the method, and the copy in TCRdb shows in-frame clones only, minus some. The sample has approximately 60,000 clones, approximately 80% seen once. The receptor comes from a woman at least 80 years old with active or convalescent COVID-19. Sequenced: peripheral blood.

CDR3 protein: CASSLDRNYEQYF. DNA for the CDR3: TGCGCCAGCAGCTTGGACAGGAACTACGAGCAGTACTTC. V usage is TRBV5-1 and J usage is TRBJ2-7, with a possible D match to TRBD1 (5 bases). The CDR3 consists of 13 residues. V lost 0 bases, J lost 3 bases, and 7 bases lay in between. Germline V CDR1 and CDR2: SGHRS, YFSETQ.